The T cell receptor beta chain under discussion was sequenced for a study of regulatory T cells in long-lasting Graves disease. There are 14 residues in the CDR3. The V gene lost 5 bases and the J gene lost 6 bases, with 13 bases spanning the gap. The germline gives CDR1 MRHNA, CDR2 SNTAGT. Study outcomes and limitations: Samples came from peripheral blood alone, without thyroid tissue. Preferential use of TRBV28, TRBJ1-2 and TRBJ2-5 was seen in persistent disease. Lower TCR diversity characterized persistent Graves' patients relative to newly diagnosed patients.

With regard to this clonotype: The antigen is unknown.

Stated time point: newly diagnosed GD, antithyroid drugs for less than 3 months. PBMC-extracted RNA yielded the TCR library. The patients included were those that came from an endocrinology department in Xi'an, China. Investigators prepared the TCR beta libraries by applying iRepertoire HTBI primers and Arm-PCR of CDR3 regions. TCRdb processed the multiplex PCR reads anew with MiXCR; each CDR3 protein has one entry. Of 450,000 to 650,000 distinct CDR3 sequences in the sample, about 16% were seen once. These same data were also listed under a study on T cells in Graves' hyperthyroidism and ophthalmopathy.

The source of this sequence is a middle-aged woman with Graves disease. The sequencing used peripheral blood mononuclear cells (PBMCs), collected at new diagnosis, from a patient treated with antithyroid drugs. This chain links TRBV6-4 with TRBJ2-2; D is possibly TRBD2 (7 bases). This CDR3 is CASSYGGPAGELFF. CDR3 sequence (DNA): TGTGCCAGCAGTTACGGGGGGCCGGCCGGGGAGCTGTTTTTT.